This entry describes one TCR beta chain. This entry belongs to a study of blood T cell repertoires in COVID-19. In the study overall: The United States, Italy and Spain provided the acute and convalescent COVID-19 samples. In each case, the material was cDNA or gDNA derived from T cells, B-cell-depleted T cells, or PBMCs.

In the original processing: Nucleated cell number was recorded as an estimate derived from reference gene primer amplification. Repertoires were generated with immunoSEQ multiplex PCR, while TCRdb's copy carries only in-frame clones and drops some. The DNA gave D and trimming, while V, J and clone size come from that table. The sample yields about 95,000 clones, 89% seen once. The V end lost 6 bases, the J end lost 3 bases, and 14 bases lay between the germline ends. In germline, CDR1 is LNHDA, CDR2 SQIVND (reference sequence). CDR3 length: 14 amino acids. J is TRBJ1-1 and V is TRBV19, with D tentatively TRBD1 (6 bases). The sequencing sample was made of peripheral blood. This TCR came from a woman aged 70-85 years with acute or convalescent COVID-19. The CDR3 loop is CASSTQGWDTEAFF. The CDR3 DNA follows: TGTGCCAGTAGCACACAGGGATGGGACACTGAAGCTTTCTTT.